Listed below are T cell receptor beta chains from one sample, sequenced in a study of blood T cell dynamics during melanoma immunotherapy. The repertoire was sequenced with immunoSEQ multiplex PCR; TCRdb's copy has only in-frame clones and lacks some. The sample lists about 6,000 clones, 80% occurring once. Specimen: blood, collected from a patient treated with checkpoint blockade. The source of these receptors is a human donor with melanoma. The CDR3 runs from the conserved cysteine through the conserved F or W. The order of the fields is V gene, CDR3 protein.

v_gene: TRBV7-9
CDR3aa: CASSLANPGVITDTQYF

v_gene: TRBV6-1
CDR3aa: CASRTDTQYF

v_gene: TRBV27
CDR3aa: CASSFQGGGDGYTF

v_gene: TRBV14
CDR3aa: CASSQLYRGYEQYF

v_gene: TRBV7-8
CDR3aa: CASSLLAGGYKETQYF

v_gene: TRBV6-4
CDR3aa: CASSDIHTRTDTQYF

v_gene: TRBV10-2
CDR3aa: CASSEFAENTGELFF

v_gene: TRBV11-2
CDR3aa: CASRSGTQTDTQYF

v_gene: TRBV11-2
CDR3aa: CASSFRAPDTQYF

v_gene: TRBV6-4
CDR3aa: CASSDSDRVSQLRF

v_gene: TRBV6-1
CDR3aa: CASSEAGTSGYTDTQYF

v_gene: TRBV7-8
CDR3aa: CASTPLPQDQPQHF

v_gene: TRBV10-3
CDR3aa: CAISDLTELNTEAFF

v_gene: TRBV2
CDR3aa: CASSPGLSIQGYGYTF

v_gene: TRBV4-1
CDR3aa: CASSLGTGERFGYTF